Below are 12 T cell receptor beta chains sequenced from a single sample in a study of blood T cell repertoires in COVID-19. The repertoire was sequenced with immunoSEQ multiplex PCR; TCRdb's copy has only in-frame clones and lacks some. This table holds 100,000 to 150,000 clones, 70% to 90% found once. The sample taken for sequencing was peripheral blood. The receptors were gathered from a woman of 80 years or more with acute or convalescent COVID-19.

V usage is TRBV5-1 and J usage is TRBJ2-3, with D perhaps matching TRBD2 (6 bases). Trimming pared 0 bases from V and 1 base from J, leaving 9 bases between. CDR1 is SGHRS, CDR2 YFSETQ, per germline. The CDR3 extends over 15 amino acids. The DNA of the CDR3 is TGCGCCAGCAGCTTGGGGAGGGGAGGCACAGATACGCAGTATTTT. Translated, it gives CASSLGRGGTDTQYF.

The gene calls are TRBV29-1 and TRBJ2-3, with D possibly TRBD1 on 6 matching bases. V lost 4 bases to trimming and J lost 5 bases, with 7 bases between them. Germline V CDR1 and CDR2: SQVTM, ANQGSEA. The CDR3 runs to 11 residues. In nucleotides, the CDR3 is TGCAGCGTTGCCAGGGGAGATACGCAGTATTTT. It translates to CSVARGDTQYF.

This chain uses TRBV28 with TRBJ1-2, with 7 bases matching TRBD1. V shed 2 bases and J 4 bases; nucleotides not matched to a gene: 4. This CDR3 is built from 14 residues. Germline V gene sequence: CDR1 MDHEN, CDR2 SYDVKM. The CDR3 sequence: CASSLRGRGYGYTF. The DNA of the CDR3 is TGTGCCAGCAGTTTAAGGGGGCGCGGCTATGGCTACACCTTC.

The rearrangement links TRBV6-5 to TRBJ2-5; 8 bases are shared with TRBD2. Germline trimming cut 0 bases from V and 4 bases from J; bases unmatched to any gene: 7. The CDR3 sequence is 16 residues long. Germline CDR1 reads MNHEY; CDR2 reads SVGAGI. The CDR3 loop reads CASSYSPAGVGETQYF. CDR3 coding DNA: TGTGCCAGCAGTTACTCGCCAGCGGGAGTCGGAGAGACCCAGTACTTC.

V gene TRBV5-1 combines with J gene TRBJ2-1; 8 bases line up with TRBD1. V lost 4 bases to trimming and J lost 6 bases; unmatched junction nucleotides: 9. This CDR3 is 15 amino acids long. CDR1 and CDR2 (germline): SGHRS, YFSETQ. As DNA, the CDR3 is TGCGCCAGCAGCCCACGACAGGGGTCGTCCAATGAGCAGTTCTTC. Its protein is CASSPRQGSSNEQFF. Based on the CDR3 plus reference TRBV5-1 and TRBJ2-1, the full variable domain is KAGVTQTPRYLIKTRGQQVTLSCSPISGHRSVSWYQQTPGQGLQFLFEYFSETQRNKGNFPGRFSGRQFSNSRSEMNVSTLELGDSALYLCASSPRQGSSNEQFFGPGTRLTVL.

V is TRBV5-1 and J is TRBJ2-5; D might be TRBD2 (5 bases). V was cut by 4 bases and J by 1 base, with 8 bases left in between. CDR3 size: 13 residues. CDR1 is SGHRS, CDR2 YFSETQ, per germline. The CDR3 sequence: CASSIGSQETQYF. In nucleotides, the CDR3 is TGCGCCAGCAGCATAGGGAGCCAAGAGACCCAGTACTTC.

V usage is TRBV27 and J usage is TRBJ2-1, with 8 positions matching TRBD2. V trimming: 1 base; J trimming: 5 bases; junction bases outside the gene matches: 7. Germline values: CDR1 MNHEY, CDR2 SMNVEV (reference sequence). This CDR3 region has 16 residues. CDR3 sequence: CASSLLGGRSHNEQFF. CDR3 DNA sequence: TGTGCCAGCAGTTTATTAGGCGGGAGGAGCCACAATGAGCAGTTCTTC.

J is TRBJ2-1 and V is TRBV7-8; a weak D match, TRBD1 (5 bases). Germline CDR1 SGHVS, CDR2 FQNEAQ. This CDR3 has 15 residues. V shed 2 bases and J shed 0 bases, with 8 bases lying between them. CDR3: CASSLIDSSYNEQFF. In DNA, the CDR3 is TGTGCCAGCAGCTTAATCGACAGCTCCTACAATGAGCAGTTCTTC.

This chain connects TRBV7-2 to TRBJ2-7; 8 bases map to TRBD1. The germline V gene encodes CDR1 SGHTA and CDR2 FQGNSA. J gave up 5 bases and V 3 bases, and 6 bases lay outside the gene matches. CDR3 length: 14 amino acids. The CDR3 is CASSFDRGANEQYF. Here the CDR3 DNA reads TGTGCCAGCAGCTTCGACAGGGGAGCAAACGAGCAGTACTTC.

V is TRBV18 and J is TRBJ2-7, with 7 positions matching TRBD2. CDR3 length: 17 amino acids. Germline-derived CDR1 and CDR2 are KGHSH and LQKENI. Losses at the gene ends were 3 bases for V and 5 bases for J; bases not matched to a gene: 16. As DNA, the CDR3 is TGTGCCAGCTCACCGACCCGATCGGGCGGGGGTAACCACGAGCAGTACTTC. This sequence encodes CASSPTRSGGGNHEQYF.

The rearrangement uses TRBV21-1 and TRBJ2-7; the DNA was not compared with TRBD1, the D call given in the table. TRBV21-1 is a pseudogene segment. The CDR3 sequence is 15 residues long. This CDR3 is CASSKAPGIPYEQYF. In nucleotides, the CDR3 is TGTGCCAGCAGCAAAGCCCCAGGTATCCCCTACGAGCAGTACTTC.

V and J are TRBV12-3 or TRBV12-4 and TRBJ2-7; D is unresolved. With 4 bases removed from V and 1 base from J, the gap between germline ends came to 2 bases. There are 11 residues in the CDR3. The CDR3 DNA sequence: TGTGCCAGCAGTTCTTCCTACGAGCAGTACTTC. Residues: CASSSSYEQYF.